These T cell receptor beta chains were read from a single sample in a study of blood T cells in healthy people across ages. TCRdb re-called the 5' RACE reads with MiXCR, one entry per CDR3 protein. The profile covers about 1.1 million distinct CDR3 sequences, with approximately 38% appearing a single time and about an eighth taken by the ten largest. The sequenced material came from blood. The receptors derive from a young man in good health. Each CDR3 is given with its conserved first and last residue. The order of the fields is clone size, J gene, V gene, D gene, CDR3 protein, CDR3 DNA. A D gene is named only where the DNA matches it firmly. For some rows the clone size is stated as once, few or many, or as a class when expanded; others skip it.

size: few; J: TRBJ1-4; V: TRBV29-1; D: .; CDR3: CSVPGVGEKLFF; DNA: TGCAGCGTTCCGGGGGTTGGGGAGAAACTGTTTTTT
size: few; J: TRBJ2-1; V: TRBV7-2; D: .; CDR3: CASSLELRGSGQFF; DNA: TGTGCCAGCAGCTTAGAGCTTCGAGGAAGCGGGCAGTTCTTC
size: .; J: TRBJ1-1; V: TRBV28; D: .; CDR3: CASSLTRGEDTEAFF; DNA: TGTGCCAGCAGTTTAACTCGGGGGGAGGACACTGAAGCTTTCTTT
size: .; J: TRBJ2-4; V: TRBV6-4; D: TRBD1; CDR3: CASSEGGTGMDIQYF; DNA: TGTGCCAGCAGTGAAGGAGGGACAGGGATGGACATTCAGTACTTC
size: .; J: TRBJ2-5; V: TRBV7-2; D: .; CDR3: CASSQVYWKQETQYF; DNA: TGTGCCAGCAGCCAAGTTTACTGGAAACAAGAGACCCAGTACTTC
size: few; J: TRBJ2-7; V: TRBV29-1; D: .; CDR3: CSALTGTYEQYF; DNA: TGCAGCGCCTTGACAGGTACCTACGAGCAGTACTTC
size: few; J: TRBJ2-3; V: TRBV20-1; D: .; CDR3: CSARDRAADTQYF; DNA: TGCAGTGCCCGGGACCGAGCGGCAGATACGCAGTATTTT
size: .; J: TRBJ1-1; V: TRBV18; D: .; CDR3: CASSPFKEGTEAFF; DNA: TGTGCCAGCTCACCTTTCAAGGAGGGCACTGAAGCTTTCTTT
size: .; J: TRBJ2-2; V: TRBV5-1; D: TRBD1; CDR3: CASSLEPGQGRTGELFF; DNA: TGCGCCAGCAGCTTAGAACCGGGACAGGGGCGCACCGGGGAGCTGTTTTTT
size: .; J: TRBJ2-3; V: TRBV7-2; D: .; CDR3: CASSPGQAYTDTQYF; DNA: TGTGCCAGCAGCCCCGGACAAGCCTACACAGATACGCAGTATTTT
size: many; J: TRBJ2-7; V: TRBV12-3/TRBV12-4; D: .; CDR3: CASSFPRDGSYEQYF; DNA: TGTGCCAGCAGTTTCCCAAGGGACGGATCCTACGAGCAGTACTTC
size: .; J: TRBJ1-1; V: TRBV12-3/TRBV12-4; D: .; CDR3: CASRPGTLNTEAFF; DNA: TGTGCCAGCAGGCCCGGGACTTTAAACACTGAAGCTTTCTTT
size: .; J: TRBJ2-5; V: TRBV5-1; D: .; CDR3: CASSLGIEETQYF; DNA: TGCGCCAGCAGCTTGGGTATTGAGGAGACCCAGTACTTC
size: .; J: TRBJ2-3; V: TRBV12-3/TRBV12-4; D: TRBD1; CDR3: CASSWGQFATDTQYF; DNA: TGTGCCAGCAGCTGGGGACAGTTCGCCACAGATACGCAGTATTTT
size: .; J: TRBJ2-5; V: TRBV7-2; D: .; CDR3: CASSSHPKAMEETQYF; DNA: TGTGCCAGCAGCTCCCACCCGAAGGCGATGGAAGAGACCCAGTACTTC
size: .; J: TRBJ2-3; V: TRBV24-1; D: .; CDR3: CATSDPGDRTDTQYF; DNA: TGTGCCACCAGTGATCCAGGGGACCGCACAGATACGCAGTATTTT
size: .; J: TRBJ2-3; V: TRBV5-6; D: TRBD2; CDR3: CATTGLDTDAQYF; DNA: TGTGCCACAACGGGACTAGACACAGATGCGCAGTATTTT
size: .; J: TRBJ1-1; V: TRBV12-3/TRBV12-4; D: .; CDR3: CASTGWGTEAFF; DNA: TGTGCCAGCACGGGATGGGGCACTGAAGCTTTCTTT
size: many; J: TRBJ2-3; V: TRBV7-2; D: .; CDR3: CASSLGQLNTQYF; DNA: TGTGCCAGCAGCTTAGGACAGTTGAATACGCAGTATTTT
size: .; J: TRBJ2-6; V: TRBV7-2; D: .; CDR3: CASSLHSVSGANVLTF; DNA: TGTGCCAGCAGCTTGCACAGCGTCTCTGGGGCCAACGTCCTGACTTTC
size: .; J: TRBJ2-3; V: TRBV24-1; D: TRBD2; CDR3: CATSRSGAGTQYF; DNA: TGTGCCACCAGTCGTAGCGGGGCAGGGACGCAGTATTTT
size: few; J: TRBJ1-1; V: TRBV6-4; D: TRBD1; CDR3: CASKLDRGGTEAFF; DNA: TGTGCCAGCAAACTTGACAGGGGAGGCACTGAAGCTTTCTTT
size: .; J: TRBJ2-2; V: TRBV28; D: TRBD1; CDR3: CASSQTGTENTGELFF; DNA: TGTGCCAGCAGTCAAACCGGGACAGAGAACACCGGGGAGCTGTTTTTT
size: .; J: TRBJ1-1; V: TRBV4-3; D: .; CDR3: CACSQRTDGNRRTEAFF; DNA: TGCGCCTGCAGCCAACGAACCGACGGGAACAGGAGGACTGAAGCTTTCTTT
size: few; J: TRBJ2-1; V: TRBV7-3; D: .; CDR3: CASSFSGGGASDEQFF; DNA: TGTGCCAGCAGCTTCTCTGGCGGGGGCGCTTCTGATGAGCAGTTCTTC
size: few; J: TRBJ1-4; V: TRBV7-2; D: .; CDR3: CASSSDVGTNEKLFF; DNA: TGTGCCAGCAGCTCCGATGTGGGGACCAATGAAAAACTGTTTTTT
size: .; J: TRBJ1-6; V: TRBV7-2; D: .; CDR3: CASNLTGVHSYNSPLHF; DNA: TGTGCCAGCAACCTTACGGGGGTGCACTCCTATAATTCACCCCTCCACTTT
size: medium-sized; J: TRBJ1-1; V: TRBV4-3; D: .; CDR3: CASSQDGAGGHEEAFF; DNA: TGCGCCAGCAGCCAAGATGGGGCAGGAGGCCATGAGGAAGCTTTCTTT
size: few; J: TRBJ2-2; V: TRBV10-3; D: .; CDR3: CAIKGSETTGELFF; DNA: TGTGCCATCAAGGGGTCAGAAACCACCGGGGAGCTGTTTTTT
size: .; J: TRBJ1-5; V: TRBV28; D: TRBD1; CDR3: CASSRATGGNQPQHF; DNA: TGTGCCAGCAGTCGGGCGACAGGGGGCAATCAGCCCCAGCATTTT
size: .; J: TRBJ1-5; V: TRBV28; D: TRBD1; CDR3: CASITRFPPDRGPTHSNQPQHF; DNA: TGTGCCAGCATAACTAGATTCCCCCCAGACAGGGGACCAACTCATAGCAATCAGCCCCAGCATTTT
size: .; J: TRBJ2-1; V: TRBV6-5; D: .; CDR3: CASSFSGRLYNEQFF; DNA: TGTGCCAGCAGTTTTAGCGGAAGACTTTACAATGAGCAGTTCTTC
size: .; J: TRBJ2-6; V: TRBV20-1; D: .; CDR3: CSANSEHPGANVLTF; DNA: TGCAGTGCCAATTCGGAACACCCTGGGGCCAACGTCCTGACTTTC
size: few; J: TRBJ2-1; V: TRBV4-3; D: .; CDR3: CASSQGLLLVQQPLVNNEQFF; DNA: TGCGCCAGCAGCCAAGGGTTGTTGTTGGTCCAACAACCCCTAGTAAACAATGAGCAGTTCTTC
size: .; J: TRBJ2-2; V: TRBV10-2; D: TRBD1; CDR3: CASSESRQGTGELFF; DNA: TGCGCCAGCAGTGAGTCTAGACAGGGAACCGGGGAGCTGTTTTTT
size: .; J: TRBJ1-2; V: TRBV7-9; D: .; CDR3: CASSKDKGGYIF; DNA: TGTGCCAGCAGCAAGGACAAGGGTGGCTACATCTTC
size: .; J: TRBJ2-1; V: TRBV29-1; D: .; CDR3: CSVEDYLFRHRAGNEQFF; DNA: TGCAGCGTTGAAGACTACCTTTTTCGTCACAGGGCTGGCAATGAGCAGTTCTTC
size: few; J: TRBJ2-7; V: TRBV29-1; D: .; CDR3: CSVDLLSYEQYF; DNA: TGCAGCGTTGACCTGCTATCCTACGAGCAGTACTTC
size: .; J: TRBJ1-6; V: TRBV20-1; D: TRBD1; CDR3: CSARFETGEGNSPLHF; DNA: TGCAGTGCTCGATTTGAAACAGGGGAGGGGAATTCACCCCTCCACTTT
size: few; J: TRBJ2-3; V: TRBV15; D: .; CDR3: CATSRECCNVTGVKDTQYF; DNA: TGTGCCACCAGCAGAGAATGCTGTAACGTAACCGGGGTAAAAGATACGCAGTATTTT
size: few; J: TRBJ2-1; V: TRBV12-3/TRBV12-4; D: .; CDR3: CASSTGPGGHNEQFF; DNA: TGTGCCAGCAGTACCGGGCCCGGAGGTCACAATGAGCAGTTCTTC
size: few; J: TRBJ1-1; V: TRBV7-9; D: .; CDR3: CASSINREVSTEAFF; DNA: TGTGCCAGCAGTATAAACAGGGAGGTGAGCACTGAAGCTTTCTTT
size: .; J: TRBJ2-2; V: TRBV20-1; D: .; CDR3: CSASGQLRSYTGELFF; DNA: TGCAGTGCTAGTGGCCAGCTTCGATCGTACACCGGGGAGCTGTTTTTT
size: .; J: TRBJ2-3; V: TRBV6-6; D: .; CDR3: CASSYSPGPTGTQYF; DNA: TGTGCCAGCAGTTACTCTCCGGGGCCCACAGGTACGCAGTATTTT
size: few; J: TRBJ1-2; V: TRBV7-2; D: TRBD1; CDR3: CASSPGGALFYGYTF; DNA: TGTGCCAGCAGCCCAGGGGGCGCGTTGTTCTATGGCTACACCTTC
size: .; J: TRBJ2-3; V: TRBV6-2/TRBV6-3; D: TRBD2; CDR3: CASSYPSGRGRPDTQYF; DNA: TGTGCCAGCAGTTACCCCTCCGGGAGGGGTCGTCCAGATACGCAGTATTTT
size: few; J: TRBJ1-2; V: TRBV20-1; D: .; CDR3: CSAARRGVYGYTF; DNA: TGCAGTGCTGCCAGAAGGGGGGTCTATGGCTACACCTTC
size: few; J: TRBJ2-3; V: TRBV20-1; D: .; CDR3: CSAPSGDPTDTQYF; DNA: TGCAGTGCTCCCTCCGGTGACCCTACAGATACGCAGTATTTT
size: .; J: TRBJ1-3; V: TRBV18; D: .; CDR3: CASSPIQETSQQSGNTTYF; DNA: TGTGCCAGCTCACCGATTCAAGAGACGTCCCAGCAATCTGGAAACACCACATATTTT